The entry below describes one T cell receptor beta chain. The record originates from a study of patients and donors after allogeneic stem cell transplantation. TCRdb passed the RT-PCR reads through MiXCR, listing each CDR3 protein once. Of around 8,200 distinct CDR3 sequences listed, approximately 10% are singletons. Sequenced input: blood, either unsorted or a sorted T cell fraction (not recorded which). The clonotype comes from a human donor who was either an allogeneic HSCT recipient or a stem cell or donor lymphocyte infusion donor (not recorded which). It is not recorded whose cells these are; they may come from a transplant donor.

The chain's CDR3 is CASSLTPTSGGNPYF. The CDR3 DNA sequence: TGCGCCAGCAGCTTGACGCCAACTAGCGGGGGGAATCCGTACTTC. This chain joins TRBV5-1 and TRBJ2-7; 12 nucleotides agree with TRBD2. V trimming: 1 base; J trimming: 12 bases; junction bases outside the gene matches: 11. Germline-derived CDR1 and CDR2 are SGHRS and YFSETQ. CDR3 size: 15 residues.